These 9 T cell receptor beta chains were sequenced from one sample in a study of T-cell reconstitution after alpha-beta-depleted transplantation in children. It was with unique molecular identifiers that the TCRbeta library was prepared. Using its own MiXCR run on the PCR reads, TCRdb lists one record per CDR3 protein. The table shows some 500,000 distinct CDR3 sequences, with 30% to 35% occurring only once. Sequenced here: PBMCs from the stem cell graft donor, sampled from the stem cell graft. The receptor set was obtained from a human donor who donated a stem cell graft to a child with aplastic anemia.

The rearrangement joins TRBV7-9 to TRBJ1-1; maybe TRBD1 (5 bases). This CDR3 has 15 amino acids. Germline lookup yields CDR1 SEHNR and CDR2 FQNEAQ (reference sequence). V was pared by 8 bases and J by 0 bases, with 16 bases between. In DNA form, the CDR3 reads TGTGCCAGCGGGAGGGGAGAAACTGTGAACACTGAAGCTTTCTTT. It encodes CASGRGETVNTEAFF.

This chain uses TRBV12-3 or TRBV12-4 with TRBJ1-4; D may be TRBD1 (6 bases). V gave up 3 bases and J gave up 8 bases, with 13 bases separating them. The CDR3 extends over 14 amino acids. CDR3 region: CASSLSQGREKLFF. In nucleotides, the CDR3 is TGTGCCAGCAGTTTGTCGCAGGGGCGGGAAAAACTGTTTTTT.

The V and J genes are TRBV12-3 or TRBV12-4 and TRBJ2-3, with a weak D call TRBD1 (6 bases). Trimming shortened V by 5 bases and J by 1 base, and 13 bases separated the two germline ends. CDR3 length: 15 residues. CDR3 region: CASSEQGDRTDTQYF. Here the CDR3 DNA reads TGTGCCAGCAGTGAACAGGGCGACCGCACAGATACGCAGTATTTT.

V and J are TRBV5-6 and TRBJ2-1, with D possibly TRBD1 on 6 matching bases. From germline, CDR1 is SGHDT and CDR2 YYEEEE. This CDR3 comprises 14 residues. The ends were cut back, 3 bases at V and 4 bases at J, with 11 bases in the middle. DNA of the CDR3: TGTGCCAGCAGCTCGGAGGACAGTTACAATGAGCAGTTCTTC. It codes for CASSSEDSYNEQFF.

The chain uses TRBV6-2 or TRBV6-3 and TRBJ2-3; 8 bases agree with TRBD2. Germline CDR1 and CDR2: MNHEY and SVGEGT. With 8 bases clipped from V and 4 bases from J, the junction kept 5 bases outside the gene matches. This CDR3 has 13 residues. Here the CDR3 reads CASSAGEPDTQYF. Written as DNA, the CDR3 is TGTGCCAGCTCAGCGGGAGAACCAGATACGCAGTATTTT.

The rearrangement uses TRBV7-2 and TRBJ1-3, with D possibly TRBD1 on 5 matching bases. The germline gives CDR1 SGHTA, CDR2 FQGNSA. CDR3 length equals 12 residues. V was clipped by 6 bases and J by 8 bases, with 11 bases between them. The CDR3 is CASRWGGDTIYF. CDR3 sequence (DNA): TGTGCCAGCAGGTGGGGCGGGGACACCATATATTTT.

The CDR3 DNA reads TGTGCCACCAGTGATCTCCTTTCGGATACGCAGTATTTT. Translated, it gives CATSDLLSDTQYF. J is TRBJ2-3 and V is TRBV24-1; D uncertain. The CDR3 totals 13 residues. CDR1 KGHDR and CDR2 SFDVKD come from the germline V gene. V was clipped by 3 bases and J by 6 bases, with 9 bases between them.

The chain carries TRBV5-6 and TRBJ2-7; TRBD1 matches 7 bases. Germline CDR1 and CDR2: SGHDT and YYEEEE. The CDR3 runs 14 residues. V gave up 4 bases and J gave up 3 bases; unmatched junction bases: 7. The CDR3 loop reads CASSPRDSFYEQYV. In DNA, the CDR3 is TGTGCCAGCAGCCCACGGGACAGTTTCTACGAGCAGTACGTC.

The chain employs TRBV27 and TRBJ2-3; D is possibly TRBD2 (6 bases). This CDR3 is built from 14 residues. CDR1 and CDR2 from the germline V gene are MNHEY and SMNVEV (reference sequence). V gave up 6 bases and J gave up 4 bases, with 14 bases separating them. The CDR3 DNA follows: TGTGCCAGCAGAACGGGACTGCGCGCAGATACGCAGTATTTT. This codes for CASRTGLRADTQYF.